Each of the 20 T cell receptor beta chains below was sequenced from the same sample in a study of blood T cell repertoires in COVID-19 (dated by TCRdb to 2019 to 2021). Libraries came from the immunoSEQ multiplex PCR assay. The clones in this table, taken by TCRdb from immuneACCESS, are in-frame only. Not every clone is retained; where verified, under half of the shortfall comes from an unresolved V gene, and the cause of the rest is unknown. The sample records about 200,000 clones, roughly 90% of which are singletons. The ten largest clones represent 4.5% to 5.5% of the sample. The sample taken for sequencing was PBMCs or T cells enriched from blood (not recorded which). All receptors come from a woman in her thirties who had been exposed to COVID-19.

The V call is TRBV4-2, the J call TRBJ1-2, with a tentative D call TRBD1 (5 bases). With 3 bases removed from V and 8 bases from J, the gap between germline ends came to 19 bases. Germline V gene data show CDR1 as LGHNA and CDR2 as YNFKEQ. This CDR3 comprises 15 residues. In DNA, the CDR3 is TGTGCCAGCAGCCAGGAGGGGCTGAACCTTGGGGGCTACACCTTC. Its protein product is CASSQEGLNLGGYTF.

The chain joins TRBV30 to TRBJ1-3; D unclear. V was pared by 2 bases and J by 0 bases, with 5 bases between. The CDR3 contains 13 residues. CDR1 GTSNPN and CDR2 SVGIG come from the germline V gene (reference sequence). The CDR3 sequence: CAWSTSSGNTIYF. CDR3 coding DNA: TGTGCCTGGAGTACGAGCTCTGGAAACACCATATATTTT.

The chain links TRBV29-1 to TRBJ1-2; 7 nucleotides align to TRBD1. The CDR3 totals 13 residues. CDR1 and CDR2 (germline): SQVTM, ANQGSEA. V lost 4 bases to trimming and J lost 5 bases; unmatched junction nucleotides: 7. The CDR3 region is CSVGLQGGYGYTF. The DNA for the CDR3 is TGCAGCGTTGGTCTGCAGGGGGGATATGGCTACACCTTC.

This clone appeared a single time. The V call is TRBV5-1, the J call TRBJ1-6; the match to TRBD1 covers 10 bases. The CDR3 has 15 amino acids. The trim removed 0 bases at V and 10 bases at J, leaving 4 bases unmatched. Germline CDR1 is SGHRS and CDR2 is YFSETQ. The CDR3 here is CASSLGQGAGSPLHF. The CDR3 DNA reads as TGCGCCAGCAGCTTGGGACAGGGGGCAGGGTCACCCCTCCACTTT.

The chain uses TRBV27 and TRBJ1-1; the match to TRBD1 covers 8 bases. The CDR3 has 15 amino acids. Looked up from germline, CDR1 is MNHEY and CDR2 is SMNVEV (reference sequence). V lost 5 bases and J lost 0; bases outside the gene matches: 5. The CDR3 nucleotides are TGTGCCAGCAGTCCGGGACAGGTGATGAACACTGAAGCTTTCTTT. This encodes CASSPGQVMNTEAFF.

This clone was detected only a few times. V gene TRBV27 combines with J gene TRBJ1-1, with TRBD1 matching 7 bases. Germline values: CDR1 MNHEY, CDR2 SMNVEV (reference sequence). The CDR3 has 14 residues. J was trimmed by 1 base and V by 8 bases; bases with no gene match: 7. The CDR3: CASENRGRNTEAFF. The DNA of the CDR3 is TGTGCCAGCGAGAACAGGGGCCGGAACACTGAAGCTTTCTTT.

This chain uses TRBV29-1 with TRBJ1-2, with TRBD1 matching over 7 bases. With 6 bases clipped from V and 6 bases from J, the junction kept 4 bases outside the gene matches. The germline V gene encodes CDR1 SQVTM and CDR2 ANQGSEA. The CDR3 loop spans 11 amino acids. Written as DNA, the CDR3 is TGCAGCGTACAGGGGTGGAATGGCTACACCTTC. Its translation is CSVQGWNGYTF.

The chain has TRBV11-2 and TRBJ2-3; D is possibly TRBD1 (5 bases). Germline V gene data show CDR1 as SGHAT and CDR2 as FQNNGV. V was clipped by 6 bases and J by 2 bases, with 18 bases between them. This CDR3 is built from 16 residues. The CDR3 sequence: CASSFAGHPNTDTQYF. For the CDR3, the DNA is TGTGCCAGCAGTTTTGCAGGGCACCCCAACACAGATACGCAGTATTTT. The full variable domain, rest sourced from reference TRBV11-2 and TRBJ2-3, is EAGVAQSPRYKIIEKRQSVAFWCNPISGHATLYWYQQILGQGPKLLIQFQNNGVVDDSQLPKDRFSAERLKGVDSTLKIQPAKLEDSAVYLCASSFAGHPNTDTQYFGPGTRLTVL.

The chain combines TRBV14 with TRBJ2-1; 13 bases map to TRBD2. There are 18 residues in the CDR3. CDR1 and CDR2 from the germline V gene are SGHDN and FVKESK. V shed 3 bases and J 10 bases; nucleotides not matched to a gene: 15. The CDR3 protein is CASSHPSGTSGEQGEQFF. For the CDR3, the DNA is TGTGCCAGCAGCCACCCGTCCGGGACTAGCGGGGAACAGGGGGAGCAGTTCTTC.

This clone was counted only a few times. The V and J genes are TRBV2 and TRBJ1-5; 9 bases agree with TRBD1. J was trimmed by 12 bases and V by 2 bases; bases with no gene match: 5. The CDR3 runs to 13 residues. CDR1 is SNHLY, CDR2 FYNNEI, per germline. CDR3 bases: TGTGCCAGCAGTGAACCCGGACAGGGGAGCCAGCATTTT. Protein product: CASSEPGQGSQHF.

This clone occurred a few times. The chain couples TRBV6-1 to TRBJ1-5; TRBD1 is a possible D gene (6 bases). The CDR3 runs to 15 residues. CDR1 is MNHNS and CDR2 is SASEGT in the germline V gene. V shed 1 base and J shed 7 bases, with 14 bases lying between them. The DNA for the CDR3 is TGTGCCAGCAGTGAAGATGCGGGGGCTCGGCAGCCCCAGCATTTT. Its translation is CASSEDAGARQPQHF.

This chain uses TRBV7-6 with TRBJ2-1, with a weak D call TRBD2 (6 bases). CDR3 length: 13 residues. The ends were cut back, 2 bases at V and 6 bases at J, with 8 bases in the middle. Germline V CDR1 and CDR2: SGHVS, FNYEAQ. CDR3 residues: CASSLLGGNEQFF. CDR3 DNA sequence: TGTGCCAGCAGCTTATTGGGGGGCAATGAGCAGTTCTTC.

The chain combines TRBV6-5 with TRBJ1-3; 7 bases are shared with TRBD1. Germline CDR1 is MNHEY and CDR2 is SVGAGI. The CDR3 runs 15 residues. After removal of 5 bases from V and 4 bases from J, the junction contained 8 bases not matched to a gene. The CDR3 region has the DNA TGTGCCAGCAGTATCAGGACAGGCTCCGGAAACACCATATATTTT. This encodes CASSIRTGSGNTIYF.

The J gene is TRBJ1-1, the V gene TRBV9; 7 bases line up with TRBD1. V was pared by 4 bases and J by 10 bases, with 13 bases of the junction left unmatched. The CDR3 length is 14 residues. Germline CDR1 reads SGDLS; CDR2 reads YYNGEE. The CDR3 loop is CASSPSPRGEGAFF. The CDR3 DNA is TGTGCCAGCAGCCCTTCTCCCAGGGGGGAAGGAGCTTTCTTT. Looking up the rest from reference TRBV9 and TRBJ1-1 gives the full variable domain: DSGVTQTPKHLITATGQRVTLRCSPRSGDLSVYWYQQSLDQGLQFLIQYYNGEERAKGNILERFSAQQFPDLHSELNLSSLELGDSALYFCASSPSPRGEGAFFGQGTRLTVV.

This chain links TRBV24-1 with TRBJ2-5; 10 bases fit TRBD1. The CDR3 consists of 15 residues. V lost 3 bases and J lost 4; bases outside the gene matches: 4. Looked up from germline, CDR1 is KGHDR and CDR2 is SFDVKD. CDR3 coding DNA: TGTGCCACCAGTGATCAGGGGACAGGGGTAGAGACCCAGTACTTC. The encoded protein is CATSDQGTGVETQYF.

This chain connects TRBV6-5 to TRBJ1-2; 8 nucleotides line up with TRBD1. Germline V gene lookup returns CDR1 MNHEY and CDR2 SVGAGI. V was pared by 0 bases and J by 4 bases, with 4 bases of the junction left unmatched. The CDR3 covers 15 residues. The CDR3: CASSYSGRGPYGYTF. Written as DNA, the CDR3 is TGTGCCAGCAGTTACTCGGGCAGGGGGCCCTATGGCTACACCTTC.

V is TRBV29-1 and J is TRBJ2-1, with D possibly TRBD2 on 5 matching bases. CDR1 is SQVTM, CDR2 ANQGSEA, per germline. Trimming left V 0 bases short and J 3 bases short, with 9 bases between. The CDR3 contains 14 residues. CDR3 amino acids: CSVEELGRYNEQFF. The CDR3 DNA reads as TGCAGCGTTGAAGAACTAGGGCGCTACAATGAGCAGTTCTTC.

The rearrangement joins TRBV5-6 to TRBJ1-2, with D unclear. This CDR3 comprises 13 residues. The germline V and J ends were trimmed by 3 bases and 0 bases, with 6 bases remaining between them. The V gene's germline CDR1 is SGHDT and CDR2 YYEEEE. CDR3 DNA: TGTGCCAGCAGCTCACTTACTAACTATGGCTACACCTTC. The encoded protein is CASSSLTNYGYTF.

This clone was seen a few times. The chain has TRBV7-8 and TRBJ1-1; D call uncertain. The V end was cut by 5 bases, the J end by 5 bases, with 12 bases between. This CDR3 spans 13 amino acids. Germline V gene lookup returns CDR1 SGHVS and CDR2 FQNEAQ. The CDR3 DNA reads TGTGCCAGCAGCCCCCCCACGAGGACTGAAGCTTTCTTT. Encoded protein: CASSPPTRTEAFF.

The genes are TRBV19 and TRBJ2-4; 7 bases are a match to TRBD1. V trimming: 4 bases; J trimming: 3 bases; junction bases outside the gene matches: 12. This CDR3 region has 17 residues. Germline-derived CDR1 and CDR2 are LNHDA and SQIVND (reference sequence). CDR3 protein: CASSKRQGRTDKNIQYF. The DNA of the CDR3 is TGTGCCAGTAGTAAGCGACAGGGTAGGACCGACAAAAACATTCAGTACTTC.